These 20 T cell receptor beta chains share one sample of origin, sequenced in a study of beta chain features in type 1 diabetes listed by TCRdb under 2018. Library construction relied on the immunoSEQ multiplex PCR assay. The entire isolated RNA was reverse transcribed using the High Capacity cDNA Reverse Transcription Kit, and thus expressed TCRB transcripts were sequenced. This is the immuneACCESS table as TCRdb keeps it, with only in-frame sequences that have V and J called. A part of the clones is gone; compared with another copy, unresolved V genes explain less than half, and the rest is unexplained. The sample contains about 620,000 clones, roughly a sixth of them found a single time. The top ten clones comprise 0.093% of the sample. The source material was naive CD4+ T cells from blood. What this sample's cell subset or site label stands for: true naive CD4+ T cells. The origin of the receptors is a man aged 18-30 years in good health.

This clone was seen a few times. The chain links TRBV7-2 to TRBJ2-1, with 7 bases lining up with TRBD1. Per the germline V gene, CDR1 is SGHTA and CDR2 is FQGNSA. The CDR3 runs 16 residues. V was pared by 1 base and J by 0 bases, with 3 bases of the junction left unmatched. CDR3 amino acids: CASSLGQGFSYNEQFF. CDR3 DNA: TGTGCCAGCAGCTTAGGACAGGGCTTCTCCTACAATGAGCAGTTCTTC.

The V call is TRBV7-3, the J call TRBJ2-3; TRBD1 matches 9 bases. Germline V lookup: CDR1 SGHTA, CDR2 FQGTGA. J was trimmed by 2 bases and V by 3 bases; bases with no gene match: 6. The CDR3 has 16 residues. In DNA form, the CDR3 reads TGTGCCAGCAGCTTCCCCCGGGACAGGGACACAGATACGCAGTATTTT. Residues: CASSFPRDRDTDTQYF.

This clone was seen more than once but under ten times. This chain connects TRBV29-1 to TRBJ2-2, with D tentatively TRBD1 (6 bases). In germline, CDR1 is SQVTM, CDR2 ANQGSEA. The CDR3 totals 15 residues. Trimming stripped 1 base from V and 8 bases from J, with 17 bases between. The CDR3 reads CSVEGLQGRIGELFF. In DNA form, the CDR3 reads TGCAGCGTTGAAGGGTTGCAGGGGCGCATTGGGGAGCTGTTTTTT.

This clone was detected only a few times. The chain employs TRBV27 and TRBJ1-2; perhaps TRBD1 as D (5 bases). V was trimmed by 5 bases and J by 8 bases, leaving 9 bases between them. This CDR3 contains 11 residues. In germline, CDR1 is MNHEY, CDR2 SMNVEV (reference sequence). The CDR3 sequence: CASSQGYGYTF. The CDR3, as DNA: TGTGCCAGCAGTCAGGGATACGGCTACACCTTC.

Only a few counts were recorded for this clone. This sequence joins TRBV7-9 and TRBJ1-1; D not certain. The CDR3 has 14 amino acids. V lost 7 bases, J lost 2 bases, and 14 bases lay in between. The germline CDR1 and CDR2 sequences are SEHNR and FQNEAQ (reference sequence). Here the CDR3 reads CASTLSGFNTEAFF. The DNA for the CDR3 is TGTGCCAGCACCCTTTCTGGGTTTAACACTGAAGCTTTCTTT. The full variable domain, rest sourced from reference TRBV7-9 and TRBJ1-1, is DTGVSQNPRHKITKRGQNVTFRCDPISEHNRLYWYRQTLGQGPEFLTYFQNEAQLEKSRLLSDRFSAERPKGSFSTLEIQRTEQGDSAMYLCASTLSGFNTEAFFGQGTRLTVV.

This chain uses TRBV5-1 with TRBJ1-3; 9 nucleotides align to TRBD1. The CDR3 has 16 amino acids. Germline V gene sequence: CDR1 SGHRS, CDR2 YFSETQ. With 0 bases clipped from V and 2 bases from J, the junction kept 3 bases outside the gene matches. The CDR3 DNA sequence: TGCGCCAGCAGCTTGGAGTACAGGGGGCCTGGAAACACCATATATTTT. Its translation: CASSLEYRGPGNTIYF.

The chain links TRBV19 to TRBJ1-2, with D perhaps matching TRBD1 (5 bases). The CDR3 spans 15 residues. Trimming took 3 bases from V and 13 from J, leaving 24 bases between them. CDR1 and CDR2 from the germline V gene are LNHDA and SQIVND (reference sequence). This chain's CDR3 is CASSIGWKGQGGRTF. DNA for the CDR3: TGTGCCAGTAGTATTGGTTGGAAGGGTCAGGGCGGTCGCACCTTC.

This clone has a handful of counts. The CDR3 sequence: CASSRNTGFSGYTF. The CDR3 DNA follows: TGTGCCAGCAGTCGGAATACAGGGTTTTCTGGCTACACCTTC. V and J are TRBV27 and TRBJ1-2, with TRBD1 as a possible D gene (6 bases). Germline V gene lookup returns CDR1 MNHEY and CDR2 SMNVEV (reference sequence). V lost 5 bases and J lost 7, with 17 bases in between. The CDR3 loop spans 14 amino acids.

This chain links TRBV7-6 with TRBJ2-7, with unresolved D. The germline V and J ends were trimmed by 5 bases and 3 bases, with 14 bases remaining between them. The CDR3 is 14 amino acids. The germline V gene encodes CDR1 SGHVS and CDR2 FNYEAQ. Here the CDR3 reads CASSPRQAFYEQYF. CDR3 in DNA: TGTGCCAGCAGCCCCCGGCAGGCCTTCTACGAGCAGTACTTC.

DNA of the CDR3: TGCGCCAGCAGCTTCCGGGCCAAGGGCCTCGGGGAGCTGTTTTTT. Protein: CASSFRAKGLGELFF. The J gene is TRBJ2-2, the V gene TRBV5-1; D uncertain. In germline, CDR1 is SGHRS, CDR2 YFSETQ. V was pared by 2 bases and J by 7 bases, with 15 bases between. The CDR3 consists of 15 residues. Complete variable domain (other parts from reference TRBV5-1 and TRBJ2-2): KAGVTQTPRYLIKTRGQQVTLSCSPISGHRSVSWYQQTPGQGLQFLFEYFSETQRNKGNFPGRFSGRQFSNSRSEMNVSTLELGDSALYLCASSFRAKGLGELFFGEGSRLTVL.

CDR3 nucleotides: TGCGCCAGCAGCCAAGAGGATTTGCGGGGTTTTCTCAATGAGCAGTTCTTC. It codes for CASSQEDLRGFLNEQFF. The V call is TRBV4-1, the J call TRBJ2-1; D possibly corresponds to TRBD2 (6 bases). The CDR3 has 17 residues. Germline V gene data show CDR1 as MGHRA and CDR2 as YSYEKL. V was shortened by 0 bases and J by 6 bases, with 18 bases between the two germline ends.

The chain is built from TRBV19 and TRBJ2-7; 8 nucleotides match TRBD1. Germline V lookup: CDR1 LNHDA, CDR2 SQIVND (reference sequence). J gave up 0 bases and V 4 bases, and 5 bases lay outside the gene matches. The CDR3 is 15 amino acids. The chain's CDR3 is CASSKGQGSSYEQYF. The CDR3 region has the DNA TGTGCCAGTAGTAAAGGACAGGGCAGCTCCTACGAGCAGTACTTC.

V is TRBV6-8 and J is TRBJ2-3; 10 positions agree with TRBD2. The germline V gene has CDR1 MNHGY and CDR2 SAAAGT. The CDR3 is 19 residues long. The ends lost 0 bases at V and 4 bases at J; junction bases unmatched: 13. The CDR3 sequence: CASSYSAVGLAETADTQYF. In DNA form, the CDR3 reads TGTGCCAGCAGTTACTCGGCGGTAGGACTAGCGGAGACCGCAGATACGCAGTATTTT.

The gene calls are TRBV7-2 and TRBJ1-6; the D is unclear. The CDR3 runs to 14 residues. Germline values: CDR1 SGHTA, CDR2 FQGNSA. Trimming removed 1 base from V and 4 bases from J, with 5 bases in between. The CDR3 DNA reads TGTGCCAGCAGCTTAGTTCGGTATAATTCACCCCTCCACTTT. Its protein product is CASSLVRYNSPLHF.

This clone was detected only a few times. The rearrangement links TRBV28 to TRBJ1-5, with TRBD1 identical over 7 bases. Germline assignment: CDR1 MDHEN and CDR2 SYDVKM. This CDR3 contains 15 residues. The trim removed 5 bases at V and 2 bases at J, leaving 6 bases unmatched. The CDR3: CASSLSGQGNQPQHF. DNA for the CDR3: TGTGCCAGCAGTCTCAGCGGACAGGGCAATCAGCCCCAGCATTTT.

This clone was seen more than once but under ten times. The chain recombines TRBV19 with TRBJ1-2; TRBD1 might be the D (6 bases). V was clipped by 6 bases and J by 0 bases, with 8 bases between them. CDR1 LNHDA and CDR2 SQIVND come from the germline V gene (reference sequence). This CDR3 is built from 13 residues. The CDR3 reads CASRTGANYGYTF. As DNA, the CDR3 is TGTGCCAGTAGGACAGGCGCTAACTATGGCTACACCTTC.

The V and J genes are TRBV7-2 and TRBJ2-3; D gene uncertain. Germline CDR1 and CDR2: SGHTA and FQGNSA. V was shortened by 3 bases and J by 4 bases, with 8 bases between the two germline ends. The CDR3 is 13 residues long. The CDR3, as DNA: TGTGCCAGCAGCTTGAGTATTGCAGATACGCAGTATTTT. Its translation is CASSLSIADTQYF.

This chain joins TRBV29-1 and TRBJ2-5; 7 bases are shared with TRBD2. The J call could be wrong; TRBJ2-7 is a better fit for the DNA end. Germline V gene lookup returns CDR1 SQVTM and CDR2 ANQGSEA. The CDR3 consists of 14 residues. The CDR3, as DNA: TGCAGCGTTGAAGATCCGAGCGGGGATTACGAGCAGTACTTC. Its translation is CSVEDPSGDYEQYF.

This clone has more than one count but fewer than ten. The chain carries TRBV7-2 and TRBJ2-1; 12 bases are shared with TRBD2. Trimming took 4 bases from V and 10 from J; bases not matched to a gene: 8. Germline V CDR1 and CDR2: SGHTA, FQGNSA. The CDR3 is 15 residues long. The CDR3 nucleotides read TGTGCCAGCAGCTCCCCCGGACTAGCGGGATTCGAGCAGTTCTTC. Translation gives CASSSPGLAGFEQFF.

This rearrangement joins TRBV15 to TRBJ2-7; D may be TRBD1 or TRBD2 (5 bases each). The V gene's germline CDR1 is LNHNV and CDR2 YYDKDF (reference sequence). The CDR3 sequence is 17 residues long. With 3 bases removed from V and 4 bases from J, the gap between germline ends came to 22 bases. For the CDR3, the DNA is TGTGCCACCAGCAGGGCCCCGGGACGCTACGGTTGGTACGAGCAGTACTTC. Residues: CATSRAPGRYGWYEQYF.